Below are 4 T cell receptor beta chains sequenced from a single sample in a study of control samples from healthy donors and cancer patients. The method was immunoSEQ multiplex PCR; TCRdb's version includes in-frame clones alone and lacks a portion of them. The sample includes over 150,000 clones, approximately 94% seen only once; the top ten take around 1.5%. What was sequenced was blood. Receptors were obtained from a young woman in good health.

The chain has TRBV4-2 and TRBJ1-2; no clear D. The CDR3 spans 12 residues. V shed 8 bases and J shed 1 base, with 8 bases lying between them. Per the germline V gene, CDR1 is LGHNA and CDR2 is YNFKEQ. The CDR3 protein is CASSSRNYGYTF. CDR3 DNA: TGTGCCAGCTCAAGCCGTAACTATGGCTACACCTTC.

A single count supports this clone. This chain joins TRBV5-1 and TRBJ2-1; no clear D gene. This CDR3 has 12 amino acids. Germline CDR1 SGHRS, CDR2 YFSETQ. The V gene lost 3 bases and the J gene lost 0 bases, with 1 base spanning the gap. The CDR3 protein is CASSYSYNEQFF. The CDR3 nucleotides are TGCGCCAGCAGCTACTCCTACAATGAGCAGTTCTTC.

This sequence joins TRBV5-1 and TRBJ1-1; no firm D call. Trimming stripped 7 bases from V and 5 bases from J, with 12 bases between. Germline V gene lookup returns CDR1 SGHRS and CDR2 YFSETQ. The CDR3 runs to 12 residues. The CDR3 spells CASSAAETEAFF. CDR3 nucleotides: TGCGCCAGCTCTGCGGCGGAGACTGAAGCTTTCTTT.

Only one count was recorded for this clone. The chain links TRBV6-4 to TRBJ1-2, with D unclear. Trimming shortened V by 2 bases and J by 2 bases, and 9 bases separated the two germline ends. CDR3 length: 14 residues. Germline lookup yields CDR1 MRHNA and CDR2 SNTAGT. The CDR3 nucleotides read TGTGCCAGCAGTGACGACCCGTCAAACTATGGCTACACCTTC. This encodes CASSDDPSNYGYTF.